This is a list of T cell receptor beta chains from one sample in a study of blood T cell repertoires in COVID-19. Some clones are missing from TCRdb's copy, which holds only in-frame ones; the method was immunoSEQ multiplex PCR. In the table there are roughly 300,000 clones, roughly 91% of which are singletons. Material: PBMCs or T cells enriched from blood (not recorded which). Receptors were obtained from a woman between 35 and 50 years old with acute COVID-19. CDR3s include the opening cysteine and the closing phenylalanine or tryptophan. The order of the fields is J gene, D gene, V gene, clone size, CDR3 DNA, CDR3 protein. The D gene is left open where the match is weak. The size of a clone is reported for some rows only, either as once, few or many, or as a class for expanded clones.

TRBJ1-4 - TRBV28 - TGTGCCAGCAGTTTACCCAGGACGGCGGGGGAAAAACTGTTTTTT CASSLPRTAGEKLFF
TRBJ1-6 - TRBV3-1/TRBV3-2 - TGTGCCAGCAGCCGTACTTGGAGGAGTAATTCACCCCTCCACTTT CASSRTWRSNSPLHF
TRBJ1-1 TRBD1 TRBV30 - TGTGCCTGGGACAGGGTGGGTACTGAAGCTTTCTTT CAWDRVGTEAFF
TRBJ1-3 - TRBV30 - TGTGCCCATCGGGTTTCTCAGTCTGGAAACACCATATATTTT CAHRVSQSGNTIYF
TRBJ1-5 TRBD1 TRBV2 - TGTGCCAGCAGTCAGGACAGGAACCAGCCCCAGCATTTT CASSQDRNQPQHF
TRBJ1-1 TRBD1 TRBV5-1 - TGCGCCAGCAGTTCGGGACAGGGCACTGAAGCTTTCTTT CASSSGQGTEAFF
TRBJ2-1 - TRBV7-3 - TGTGCCAGCAGCTTAACTCCCCACTCTCATGAGCAGTTCTTC CASSLTPHSHEQFF
TRBJ1-2 TRBD1 TRBV28 - TGTGCCAGCAGTTCGGGACAGGGGGCGCGGGGCTACACCTTC CASSSGQGARGYTF
TRBJ2-3 TRBD2 TRBV5-4 once TGTGCCAGCAGCTTGCATTTAGCGGGAGCTAGCACAGATACGCAGTATTTT CASSLHLAGASTDTQYF
TRBJ1-3 TRBD1 TRBV5-6 once TGTGCCAGCAGCCCGCGGGCAGGGGGAGGAAACACCATATATTTT CASSPRAGGGNTIYF
TRBJ1-2 TRBD1 TRBV7-9 - TGTGCCAGCAGCTTAGTCCAAGACAGGGCTAACTATGGCTACACCTTC CASSLVQDRANYGYTF
TRBJ1-2 - TRBV5-1 once TGCGCCAGCAGTCCCCGGACAGCCCTCCCGGCGAACACCTTC CASSPRTALPANTF
TRBJ1-4 - TRBV6-6 - TGTGCCAGCAGTGCGGGTGAAAAACTGTTTTTT CASSAGEKLFF
TRBJ2-5 TRBD1 TRBV24-1 once TGTGCCACCAGCCGGACAGGGCCAGGGGCCCAGTACTTC CATSRTGPGAQYF
TRBJ1-4 TRBD1 TRBV4-3 - TGCGCCAGCAGCCAAAGTCGACAGGGGTTATATGAAAAACTGTTTTTT CASSQSRQGLYEKLFF
TRBJ2-7 TRBD2 TRBV9 - TGTGCCAGCAGCGTATACGGCGGGAGCTACGAGCAGTACTTC CASSVYGGSYEQYF
TRBJ2-5 - TRBV19 few TGTGCCAGTAGTATCGGGCTAGCCGACTTGGAGACCCAGTACTTC CASSIGLADLETQYF
TRBJ1-4 TRBD1 TRBV2 - TGTGCCAGCATCCCGGACAGGGCGAATGAAAAACTGTTTTTT CASIPDRANEKLFF
TRBJ1-2 TRBD1 TRBV3-1/TRBV3-2 - TGTGCCAGCAGCCTCGGACAGGGGAAGGGCTACACCTTC CASSLGQGKGYTF
TRBJ1-5 - TRBV19 - TGTGCCAGCAGGGGCCCCTCCATCCAGCGGGGTCAGCCCCAGCATTTT CASRGPSIQRGQPQHF
TRBJ2-1 - TRBV4-2 - TGTGCCAGCAGCCAACCCAGTAACTCCTACAATGAGCAGTTCTTC CASSQPSNSYNEQFF
TRBJ2-1 - TRBV29-1 - TGCAGCGTTGAAGATTCCAGCTACAATGAGCAGTTCTTC CSVEDSSYNEQFF
TRBJ1-5 - TRBV6-1 - TGTGCCAGCAGTGAAACAGCGGGTAGCAATCAGCCCCAGCATTTT CASSETAGSNQPQHF
TRBJ1-2 - TRBV2 - TGTGCCAGCGGTAGGGACTGGAACTATGGCTACACCTTC CASGRDWNYGYTF
TRBJ2-7 - TRBV6-2/TRBV6-3 - TGTGCCAGCAGTGACTTGGACAATGGGGACTACGAGCAGTACTTC CASSDLDNGDYEQYF
TRBJ2-1 TRBD1 TRBV4-1 - TGCGCCAGCAGCCAACCCGGACAGGGGGCCTATGAGCAGTTCTTC CASSQPGQGAYEQFF
TRBJ2-5 TRBD2 TRBV2 - TGTGCCAGCCAGCGGGGGGGCCAAGAGACCCAGTACTTC CASQRGGQETQYF
TRBJ1-2 - TRBV4-3 - TGCGCCAGCAGCCAAGATGAACAGGGAGATGGCTACACCTTC CASSQDEQGDGYTF
TRBJ2-5 - TRBV24-1 - TGTGCCACCAGTGTAACCGGGACATCCCAAGAGACCCAGTACTTC CATSVTGTSQETQYF
TRBJ1-1 - TRBV6-1 - TGTGCCAGCAGTGCAGGGTCGAACACTGAAGCTTTCTTT CASSAGSNTEAFF
TRBJ1-2 - TRBV19 - TGTGCCAGTAATAAAATGGCGGGGGTAGCTAACTATGGCTACACCTTC CASNKMAGVANYGYTF
TRBJ2-7 TRBD1 TRBV9 - TGTGCCAGCAGCCCAGGGACAGGGGCAACCTACGAGCAGTACTTC CASSPGTGATYEQYF
TRBJ2-2 - TRBV2 - TGTGCCAGCAGTGGGGCAGTGGGCAACACCGGGGAGCTGTTTTTT CASSGAVGNTGELFF
TRBJ1-1 TRBD1 TRBV19 once TGTGCCAGTAGTTTACTCACAGGGGGCGGAGGTGAAGCTTTCTTT CASSLLTGGGGEAFF
TRBJ2-1 TRBD2 TRBV11-2 - TGTGCCAGCAGCTTAACTAGCGGGAGGCCATACAATGAGCAGTTCTTC CASSLTSGRPYNEQFF
TRBJ2-1 TRBD2 TRBV6-6 few TGTGCCAGCAGCTCCGGGACTAGCGGGCGAGGAAGCTCCTACAATGAGCAGTTCTTC CASSSGTSGRGSSYNEQFF
TRBJ2-3 TRBD2 TRBV4-2 - TGTGCCAGCAGCCAAGAACTAGCGGGAGTCACAGATACGCAGTATTTT CASSQELAGVTDTQYF